This T cell receptor (beta chain) was obtained from a study of T-cell memory formation after mild COVID-19. Study-level results: Second-wave clones that peaked on day 37 lacked confirmed SARS-CoV-2 specificity. Clones that got smaller from day 15 to 85 had even CD4/CD8, while clones growing later tipped toward CD4+.

The CDR3 loop spans 15 amino acids. Germline assignment: CDR1 MNHEY and CDR2 SVGAGI. V shed 2 bases, J shed 3 bases, and the junction held 6 bases outside the gene matches. This clonotype was seen a handful of times. Antigen: not known. The TCR alpha and TCR beta cDNA libraries, bearing sample barcodes and UMIs, were generated by 5'RACE using constant-segment primers. TCRdb re-derived calls from the 5' RACE reads in MiXCR, one entry per CDR3 protein. The top ten hold about an eighth of the sample, which has about 210,000 distinct CDR3 sequences, approximately 30% seen once. The source of this sequence is an adult woman who had mild COVID-19 (a few samples of this study predate the infection). Cell type and time point are not known. Source material: PBMCs or a T cell subset sorted from them (not recorded which). This chain joins TRBV6-5 and TRBJ2-5; 7 bases are a match to TRBD1. The CDR3 region is CASSYTSTGKETQYF. CDR3 coding DNA: TGTGCCAGCAGTTACACCTCGACAGGGAAAGAGACCCAGTACTTC.